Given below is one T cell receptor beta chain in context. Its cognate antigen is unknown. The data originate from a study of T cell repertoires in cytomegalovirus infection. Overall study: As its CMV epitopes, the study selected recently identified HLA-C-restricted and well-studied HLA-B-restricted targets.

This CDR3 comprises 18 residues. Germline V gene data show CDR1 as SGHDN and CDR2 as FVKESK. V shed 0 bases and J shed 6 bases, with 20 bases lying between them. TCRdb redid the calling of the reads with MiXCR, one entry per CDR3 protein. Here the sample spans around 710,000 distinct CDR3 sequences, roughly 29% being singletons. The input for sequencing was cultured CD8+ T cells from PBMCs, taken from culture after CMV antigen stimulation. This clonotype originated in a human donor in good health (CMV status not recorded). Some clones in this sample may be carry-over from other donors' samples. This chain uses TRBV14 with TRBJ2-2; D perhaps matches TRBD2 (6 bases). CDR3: CASSQDQTRGSWPGELFF. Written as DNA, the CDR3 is TGTGCCAGCAGCCAAGATCAGACGCGGGGCTCTTGGCCCGGGGAGCTGTTTTTT.